The 31 T cell receptor beta chains listed next were all sequenced from one sample in a study of shared clonotypes between healthy human individuals. Libraries were prepared by immunoSEQ multiplex PCR; TCRdb keeps only in-frame clonotypes and omits some of them. The sample has approximately 2.5 million clones; roughly 93% are singletons. Sequences were obtained from naive CD4+ T cells from PBMCs. Subset reported: CD45RA+ positively selected. These receptors originate from a man aged 18 to 30 in good health. Some clones in this sample may be carry-over from other donors' samples.

As for this clone: This sample includes further DNA sequences coding for the same CDR3. V and J are TRBV5-1 and TRBJ2-7; maybe TRBD2 (6 bases). This CDR3 has 12 amino acids. The V end lost 0 bases, the J end lost 6 bases, and 7 bases lay between the germline ends. The germline CDR1 and CDR2 sequences are SGHRS and YFSETQ. The CDR3 DNA is TGCGCCAGCAGCTTGGTCGGGAGCGAGCAGTACTTC. It translates to CASSLVGSEQYF. Variable domain in full (rest from reference TRBV5-1 and TRBJ2-7): KAGVTQTPRYLIKTRGQQVTLSCSPISGHRSVSWYQQTPGQGLQFLFEYFSETQRNKGNFPGRFSGRQFSNSRSEMNVSTLELGDSALYLCASSLVGSEQYFGPGTRLTVT.

The gene calls are TRBV5-3 and TRBJ1-5; the D is unclear. TRBV5-3 is an ORF, and what it does is uncertain. The CDR3 length is 16 residues. The V end lost 4 bases, the J end lost 3 bases, and 17 bases lay between the germline ends. The DNA of the CDR3 is TGTGCCAGAAGCCCACCTCCTTCCGCCCCCAATCAGCCCCAGCATTTT. Its translation is CARSPPPSAPNQPQHF.

The rearrangement links TRBV2 to TRBJ2-1; the D gene could be TRBD1 or TRBD2 (7 bases each). The CDR3 contains 15 residues. Trimming pared 6 bases from V and 6 bases from J, leaving 18 bases between. Germline V gives CDR1 SNHLY, CDR2 FYNNEI. The CDR3 DNA reads TGTGCCAGCAGAAAACAGGGGAGGGCCCTCAATGAGCAGTTCTTC. Translation: CASRKQGRALNEQFF. Using reference TRBV2 and TRBJ2-1 for the parts outside the CDR3, the full variable domain is EPEVTQTPSHQVTQMGQEVILRCVPISNHLYFYWYRQILGQKVEFLVSFYNNEISEKSEIFDDQFSVERPDGSNFTLKIRSTKLEDSAMYFCASRKQGRALNEQFFGPGTRLTVL.

The chain couples TRBV27 to TRBJ2-5, with 8 bases lining up with TRBD2. The V gene's germline CDR1 is MNHEY and CDR2 SMNVEV (reference sequence). The CDR3 extends over 16 amino acids. Unmatched junction bases numbered 13, after V lost 5 bases and J lost 5 bases. CDR3 amino acids: CASSPPRLAGLETQYF. CDR3 DNA: TGTGCCAGCAGTCCCCCCCGCCTAGCGGGTTTGGAGACCCAGTACTTC.

This rearrangement joins TRBV14 to TRBJ2-3; perhaps TRBD1 as D (6 bases). Trimming removed 10 bases from V and 1 base from J, with 15 bases in between. Germline assignment: CDR1 SGHDN and CDR2 FVKESK. The CDR3 length is 14 residues. The CDR3 spells CATRGSHGTDTQYF. CDR3 in DNA: TGTGCCACCAGGGGATCCCATGGCACAGATACGCAGTATTTT.

The V call is TRBV7-3, the J call TRBJ2-3; D remains unclear. Deletions cut 3 bases from V and 0 bases from J, with 4 bases between. Germline V gives CDR1 SGHTA, CDR2 FQGTGA. The CDR3 sequence is 13 residues long. The CDR3 bases are TGTGCCAGCAGCTTGTTTAGCACAGATACGCAGTATTTT. Protein product: CASSLFSTDTQYF. The whole variable domain, filled in from reference TRBV7-3 and TRBJ2-3, reads GAGVSQTPSNKVTEKGKYVELRCDPISGHTALYWYRQSLGQGPEFLIYFQGTGAADDSGLPNDRFFAVRPEGSVSTLKIQRTERGDSAVYLCASSLFSTDTQYFGPGTRLTVL.

V and J are TRBV28 and TRBJ1-3; a possible D gene is TRBD1 (6 bases). There are 15 residues in the CDR3. The V gene's germline CDR1 is MDHEN and CDR2 SYDVKM. V lost 6 bases to trimming and J lost 0 bases, with 12 bases between them. CDR3 bases: TGTGCCAGCAGCACTACAGGGCACTCTGGAAACACCATATATTTT. It codes for CASSTTGHSGNTIYF.

Notes on this clone: Other DNA sequences within the sample encode an identical CDR3. The CDR3 loop is CASSPRGNTGELFF. CDR3 coding DNA: TGTGCCAGCTCACCGAGGGGCAACACCGGGGAGCTGTTTTTT. The V call is TRBV18, the J call TRBJ2-2, with D perhaps TRBD1 or TRBD2 (5 bases each). V was clipped by 3 bases and J by 2 bases, with 7 bases between them. The CDR3 has 14 residues. Germline CDR1 is KGHSH and CDR2 is LQKENI.

V gene TRBV5-1 combines with J gene TRBJ2-2; maybe TRBD2 (6 bases). The germline CDR1 and CDR2 sequences are SGHRS and YFSETQ. This CDR3 has 17 amino acids. V was shortened by 3 bases and J by 5 bases, with 20 bases between the two germline ends. DNA of the CDR3: TGCGCCAGCAGCTCCAGACTAGGCTTGAGCAGGACCGGGGAGCTGTTTTTT. Its translation is CASSSRLGLSRTGELFF.

A remark on this clone: Other DNA sequences in the same sample also yield this CDR3. The chain joins TRBV5-1 to TRBJ1-3, with TRBD1 matching 9 bases. The CDR3 is 16 residues long. Germline V lookup: CDR1 SGHRS, CDR2 YFSETQ. The V and J ends lost 4 bases and 0 bases, in that order; junction bases with no gene match: 5. CDR3 in amino acids: CASSLDRGGSGNTIYF. The CDR3 DNA reads as TGCGCCAGCAGCCTGGACAGGGGAGGCTCTGGAAACACCATATATTTT.

In the case of this clone: This specimen includes other DNA sequences encoding the same CDR3. The rearrangement links TRBV27 to TRBJ2-7, with D hard to call. Germline V CDR1 and CDR2: MNHEY, SMNVEV (reference sequence). Trimming removed 3 bases at V and 1 base at J, with 7 bases between. The CDR3 contains 13 residues. CDR3 nucleotide sequence: TGTGCCAGCAGTTTCCAGTTTTCCTACGAGCAGTACTTC. Translating gives CASSFQFSYEQYF.

This chain links TRBV5-1 with TRBJ2-1; perhaps D is TRBD1 or TRBD2 (5 bases each). Trimming took 2 bases from V and 7 from J, leaving 13 bases between them. The CDR3 is made up of 14 amino acids. Germline values: CDR1 SGHRS, CDR2 YFSETQ. CDR3 nucleotide sequence: TGCGCCAGCAGCTTAGAGGGACCGGTAAATGAGCAGTTCTTC. As protein: CASSLEGPVNEQFF.

As concerns this clone: Other DNA sequences of this sample code for an identical CDR3. The chain links TRBV11-2 to TRBJ2-1, with 10 nucleotides matching TRBD2. Germline lookup yields CDR1 SGHAT and CDR2 FQNNGV. The CDR3 is 14 amino acids. Trimming took 5 bases from V and 4 from J; bases not matched to a gene: 2. CDR3 in DNA: TGTGCCAGCAGCCTTAGCGGGAGGTACAATGAGCAGTTCTTC. Translation gives CASSLSGRYNEQFF. The full variable domain, its missing parts supplied by reference TRBV11-2 and TRBJ2-1, is EAGVAQSPRYKIIEKRQSVAFWCNPISGHATLYWYQQILGQGPKLLIQFQNNGVVDDSQLPKDRFSAERLKGVDSTLKIQPAKLEDSAVYLCASSLSGRYNEQFFGPGTRLTVL.

V is TRBV7-2 and J is TRBJ1-1; TRBD1 is a possible D gene (5 bases). Germline V gene lookup returns CDR1 SGHTA and CDR2 FQGNSA. With 1 base removed from V and 3 bases from J, the gap between germline ends came to 12 bases. This CDR3 is 15 amino acids long. In DNA form, the CDR3 reads TGTGCCAGCAGCTTAGTTTTCCTAGGGGACACTGAAGCTTTCTTT. Its translation: CASSLVFLGDTEAFF. Full variable domain (remainder filled in from reference TRBV7-2 and TRBJ1-1): GAGVSQSPSNKVTEKGKDVELRCDPISGHTALYWYRQSLGQGLEFLIYFQGNSAPDKSGLPSDRFSAERTGGSVSTLTIQRTQQEDSAVYLCASSLVFLGDTEAFFGQGTRLTVV.

The chain recombines TRBV13 with TRBJ2-2; D gene ambiguous. Trimming removed 3 bases at V and 7 bases at J, with 12 bases between. This CDR3 has 14 amino acids. Germline assignment: CDR1 PRHDT and CDR2 FYEKMQ (reference sequence). CDR3 bases: TGTGCCAGCAGCTTTCGGGCGCCGGGCGGGGAGCTGTTTTTT. Its protein is CASSFRAPGGELFF.

The J gene is TRBJ2-7, the V gene TRBV28; no clear D. The V gene's germline CDR1 is MDHEN and CDR2 SYDVKM. The CDR3 is 15 residues long. Trimming cost V 4 bases and J 5 bases, with 18 bases left between them. The CDR3 DNA is TGTGCCAGCAGTTGGACGAGTAGGACGGGTGACGAGCAGTACTTC. Translated: CASSWTSRTGDEQYF.

A single count supports this clone. This chain joins TRBV7-9 and TRBJ2-1; TRBD2 matches 9 bases. The CDR3 totals 15 residues. Germline V gene sequence: CDR1 SEHNR, CDR2 FQNEAQ (reference sequence). V trimming: 1 base; J trimming: 5 bases; junction bases outside the gene matches: 3. The DNA for the CDR3 is TGTGCCAGCAGCTTAGAACTAGCGGGTAACAATGAGCAGTTCTTC. It specifies CASSLELAGNNEQFF.

This clone showed up just once. The chain uses TRBV4-3 and TRBJ1-2; 11 positions match TRBD1. This CDR3 spans 15 amino acids. The junction had 10 bases not matched to a gene; V was cut back by 6 bases and J by 7 bases. Germline V gene data show CDR1 as LGHNA and CDR2 as YSLEER. The CDR3: CASRKTRTGGSGYTF. In DNA, the CDR3 is TGCGCCAGCAGGAAGACCAGGACAGGGGGCTCTGGCTACACCTTC.

DNA for the CDR3: TGCGCCAGCAGCCAACCCCGGGGTGGCCAGGCTAACTATGGCTACACCTTC. This gives the protein CASSQPRGGQANYGYTF. The chain is built from TRBV4-1 and TRBJ1-2; D is unresolved. The V gene lost 2 bases and the J gene lost 0 bases, with 16 bases spanning the gap. CDR1 and CDR2 from the germline V gene are MGHRA and YSYEKL. This CDR3 has 17 residues.

This chain joins TRBV4-2 and TRBJ1-2, with TRBD1 as a possible D gene (5 bases). The ends were cut back, 0 bases at V and 4 bases at J, with 12 bases in the middle. Germline lookup yields CDR1 LGHNA and CDR2 YNFKEQ. The CDR3 sequence is 15 residues long. As DNA, the CDR3 is TGTGCCAGCAGCCAAGACCGCCAGGGAGTCTATGGCTACACCTTC. It codes for CASSQDRQGVYGYTF.

This clone showed up just once. The gene calls are TRBV2 and TRBJ1-5; D unclear. Trimming stripped 8 bases from V and 2 bases from J, with 4 bases between. CDR1 SNHLY and CDR2 FYNNEI come from the germline V gene. This CDR3 comprises 11 residues. CDR3 sequence reads: CASGGNQPQHF. DNA of the CDR3: TGTGCCAGCGGAGGCAATCAGCCCCAGCATTTT.

The J gene is TRBJ2-1, the V gene TRBV29-1; D uncertain. The CDR3 sequence is 14 residues long. The V end was cut by 0 bases, the J end by 3 bases, with 9 bases between. Germline CDR1 SQVTM, CDR2 ANQGSEA. This CDR3 reads CSVEDPLIYNEQFF. CDR3 DNA: TGCAGCGTTGAAGACCCGCTCATCTACAATGAGCAGTTCTTC.

The chain uses TRBV20-1 and TRBJ1-2; no firm D call. CDR3 size: 11 residues. Germline V gene sequence: CDR1 DFQATT, CDR2 SNEGSKA (reference sequence). Trimming cost V 8 bases and J 8 bases, with 15 bases left between them. CDR3 DNA: TGCAGTTCTTCGAGGGCAGGAGGCTACACCTTC. This translates into CSSSRAGGYTF.

This clone was observed once. The V and J genes are TRBV6-6 and TRBJ1-5, with 8 bases that match TRBD1. Germline V gene data show CDR1 as MNHNY and CDR2 as SVGAGI (reference sequence). V lost 4 bases to trimming and J lost 6 bases; unmatched junction nucleotides: 2. The CDR3 consists of 13 residues. The CDR3 DNA reads as TGTGCCAGCAGTTCAGGGGGCGGTCAGCCCCAGCATTTT. Translating it yields CASSSGGGQPQHF.

This chain links TRBV6-4 with TRBJ1-5, with 11 bases that match TRBD1. The V gene's germline CDR1 is MRHNA and CDR2 SNTAGT. The CDR3 runs to 18 residues. The ends lost 6 bases at V and 5 bases at J; junction bases unmatched: 15. The CDR3 nucleotides are TGTGCCAGCAGACCCGGGACAGGGGGTATGAGTGCGGATCAGCCCCAGCATTTT. Its translation: CASRPGTGGMSADQPQHF.

The V call is TRBV10-3, the J call TRBJ2-1; TRBD2 matches 8 bases. The CDR3 has 15 amino acids. Germline V gives CDR1 ENHRY, CDR2 SYGVKD. V lost 4 bases, J lost 8 bases, and 10 bases stayed unmatched. The CDR3 region is CAISGGREVWDEQFF. The CDR3 bases are TGTGCCATCAGTGGTGGGCGGGAGGTATGGGATGAGCAGTTCTTC.

The V gene is TRBV6-1, the J gene TRBJ2-1; a possible D gene is TRBD2 (6 bases). This CDR3 contains 14 residues. V lost 6 bases, J lost 6 bases, and 15 bases lay in between. CDR1 and CDR2 (germline): MNHNS, SASEGT. The DNA for the CDR3 is TGTGCCAGCAGGGTACACGGGGGAGCCAATGAGCAGTTCTTC. It specifies CASRVHGGANEQFF.

In regard to this clone: The same CDR3 arises from other DNA sequences in this sample as well. The chain employs TRBV5-6 and TRBJ2-2; D remains unclear. CDR3 length: 12 residues. Germline CDR1 is SGHDT and CDR2 is YYEEEE. V lost 4 bases and J lost 6, with 7 bases in between. CDR3 coding DNA: TGTGCCAGCAGCCTGGCCCCCGGGGAGCTGTTTTTT. It codes for CASSLAPGELFF.

A remark on this clone: Other DNA sequences in this sample translate to the same CDR3. The chain employs TRBV5-1 and TRBJ2-5; 11 bases map to TRBD2. CDR3 length equals 14 residues. Trimming took 4 bases from V and 3 from J; bases not matched to a gene: 2. CDR1 and CDR2 (germline): SGHRS, YFSETQ. The chain's CDR3 is CASSTGLAEETQYF. In DNA form, the CDR3 reads TGCGCCAGCAGCACGGGACTAGCGGAAGAGACCCAGTACTTC.

V is TRBV28 and J is TRBJ1-2, with D perhaps matching TRBD1 (5 bases). V shed 9 bases and J shed 8 bases, with 19 bases lying between them. Per germline, CDR1 MDHEN and CDR2 SYDVKM. The CDR3 is 13 amino acids. CDR3 DNA: TGTGCCAGTTCCCGGGACCTTAATCACGGCTACACCTTC. This translates into CASSRDLNHGYTF.

The rearrangement joins TRBV7-2 to TRBJ2-7; 10 bases are shared with TRBD2. The CDR3 has 15 residues. CDR1 and CDR2 from the germline V gene are SGHTA and FQGNSA. V was clipped by 2 bases and J by 3 bases; unmatched bases: 4. This chain's CDR3 is CASSLWASGSYEQYF. CDR3 sequence (DNA): TGTGCCAGCAGCTTATGGGCTAGCGGGAGCTACGAGCAGTACTTC.